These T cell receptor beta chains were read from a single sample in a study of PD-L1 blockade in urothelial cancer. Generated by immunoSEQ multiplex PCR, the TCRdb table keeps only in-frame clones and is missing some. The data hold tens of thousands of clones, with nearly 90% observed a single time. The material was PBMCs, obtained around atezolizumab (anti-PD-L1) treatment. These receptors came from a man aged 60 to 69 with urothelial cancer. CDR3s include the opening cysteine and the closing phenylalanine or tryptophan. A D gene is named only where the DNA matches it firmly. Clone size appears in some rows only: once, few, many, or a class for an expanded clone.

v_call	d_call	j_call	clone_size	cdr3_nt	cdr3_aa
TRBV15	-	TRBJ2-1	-	TGTGCCACCAGCAGGGAGGATAGGTTTGAGCAGTTCTTC	CATSREDRFEQFF
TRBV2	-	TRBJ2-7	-	TGTGCCAGCAGTGAAGCACAGGCCTCCGAGCAGTACTTC	CASSEAQASEQYF
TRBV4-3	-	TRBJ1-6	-	TGCGCCAGCAGCCAAGCGGGGGGTGATTCACCCCTCCACTTT	CASSQAGGDSPLHF
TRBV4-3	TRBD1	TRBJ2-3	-	TGCGCCAGCAGCCAAGATATTGAGACAGGGACAGATACGCAGTATTTT	CASSQDIETGTDTQYF
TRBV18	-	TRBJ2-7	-	TGTGCCAGCTCAGAGACATTCCCCCTCGGCGAGCAGTACTTC	CASSETFPLGEQYF
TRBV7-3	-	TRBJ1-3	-	TGTGCCAGCAGCTTATCCACGGAGGGAAACACCATATATTTT	CASSLSTEGNTIYF
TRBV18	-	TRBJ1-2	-	TGTGCCAGCTCACCTGGCTCAGAAACGGGCTACACCTTC	CASSPGSETGYTF
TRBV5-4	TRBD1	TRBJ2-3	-	TGTGCCAGCAGCATAAGGACAGGGGCAACAGATACGCAGTATTTT	CASSIRTGATDTQYF
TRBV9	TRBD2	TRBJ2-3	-	TGTGCCAGCAGCGCCTCTAGCGGGGGGGGTAATACGCAGTATTTT	CASSASSGGGNTQYF
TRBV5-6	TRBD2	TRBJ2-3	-	TGTGCCAGCAGTAAAAAGCGGGAGGGCCCCACAGATACGCAGTATTTT	CASSKKREGPTDTQYF
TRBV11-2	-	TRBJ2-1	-	TGTGCCAGCAGCTTAGAACCTACACGGGACAATGAGCAGTTCTTC	CASSLEPTRDNEQFF
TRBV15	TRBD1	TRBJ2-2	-	TGTGCCACCAGCAGGGGACAGGGATACACCGGGGAGCTGTTTTTT	CATSRGQGYTGELFF
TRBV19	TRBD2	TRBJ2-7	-	TGTGCCAGTAGTATGGGACTAGCGGGGGCGGGCGAGCAGTACTTC	CASSMGLAGAGEQYF
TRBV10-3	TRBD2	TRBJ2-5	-	TGTGCCATCAGATCGGGGGAGGGCCGGGAGACCCAGTACTTC	CAIRSGEGRETQYF
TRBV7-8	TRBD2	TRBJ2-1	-	TGTGCCAGCAGGGGTACTAGCGGATACAATGAGCAGTTCTTC	CASRGTSGYNEQFF
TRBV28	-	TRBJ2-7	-	TGTGCCACCCTAAACCCAGGGAAGCCCTACGAGCAGTACTTC	CATLNPGKPYEQYF
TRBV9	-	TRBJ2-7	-	TGTGCCAGCAGCGTATCGGTGGAGGGCGAGCAGTACTTC	CASSVSVEGEQYF
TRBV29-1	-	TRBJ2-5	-	TGCAGCGTTGGCGGGGTTCAAGAGACCCAGTACTTC	CSVGGVQETQYF
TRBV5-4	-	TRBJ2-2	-	TGTGCCAGCAGCCGAGTCCCGCGAGCGCACACCGGGGAGCTGTTTTTT	CASSRVPRAHTGELFF
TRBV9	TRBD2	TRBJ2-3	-	TGTGCCAGCAACGCTCTAGCGGGGAGCACAGATACGCAGTATTTT	CASNALAGSTDTQYF
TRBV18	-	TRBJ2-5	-	TGTGCCAGCTCACCGCCGGAGGTGGTGGAGACCCAGTACTTC	CASSPPEVVETQYF
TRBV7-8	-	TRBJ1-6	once	TGTGCCAGCAGCCCTCCTAGGCGGAGGGCCGTCTATAATTCACCCCTCCACTTT	CASSPPRRRAVYNSPLHF
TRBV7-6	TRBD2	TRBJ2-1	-	TGTGCCAGCGCCCGTCTAGCGGGGGTGTACAATGAGCAGTTCTTC	CASARLAGVYNEQFF
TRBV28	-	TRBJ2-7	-	TGTGCCAGCAGCCCAACAGGATTAAGGTACGAGCAGTACTTC	CASSPTGLRYEQYF
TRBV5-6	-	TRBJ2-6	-	TGTGCCAGCAGCCAGAGTAGTGACACCCACTCTGGGGCCAACGTCCTGACTTTC	CASSQSSDTHSGANVLTF
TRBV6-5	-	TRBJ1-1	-	TGTGCCAGCAGTTACGAAGGGACTGGTGAAGCTTTCTTT	CASSYEGTGEAFF
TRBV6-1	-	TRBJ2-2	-	TGTGCCAGCAGTGAATTTACGGCAGGGTCTAAGGGGGAGCTGTTTTTT	CASSEFTAGSKGELFF
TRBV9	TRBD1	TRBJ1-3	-	TGTGCCAGCAGCCCCCGGGGGGACAGGCTGCCTGACACCATATATTTT	CASSPRGDRLPDTIYF
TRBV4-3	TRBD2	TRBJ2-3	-	TGCGCCAGCAGCCAAGATCAAGTCGGCGGGGGGTTCACAGATACGCAGTATTTT	CASSQDQVGGGFTDTQYF
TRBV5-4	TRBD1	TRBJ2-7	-	TGTGCCAGCAGCTTGGGCGGGACAGGGGTTCGCGAGCAGTACTTC	CASSLGGTGVREQYF
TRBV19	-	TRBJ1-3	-	TGTGCCAGTAGTAATGGCAGATCCTCTGGAAACACCATATATTTT	CASSNGRSSGNTIYF
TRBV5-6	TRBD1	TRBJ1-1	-	TGTGCCAGCAGCGAAGCCGGGACAGGGGGTCGAGTTGAGACTGAAGCTTTCTTT	CASSEAGTGGRVETEAFF
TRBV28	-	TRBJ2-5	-	TGTGCCAGCACCGAGGATTACGGGATGGCCCAGTACTTC	CASTEDYGMAQYF
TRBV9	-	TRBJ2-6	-	TGTGCCAGCAGCAGATACCGGTCCTCTGGGGCCAACGTCCTGACTTTC	CASSRYRSSGANVLTF
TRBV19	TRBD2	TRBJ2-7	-	TGTGCCAGTAGTATAGGAGCGACTAGCGGGAGCTTTAAGGACGAGCAGTACTTC	CASSIGATSGSFKDEQYF
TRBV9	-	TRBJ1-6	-	TGTGCCAGCAGCGCCCGCGGATACGGTTCACCCCTCCACTTT	CASSARGYGSPLHF
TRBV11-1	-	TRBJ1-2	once	TGTGCCAGCAGCTTTGGAGGGTTGGAGAGTGGCTACACCTTC	CASSFGGLESGYTF
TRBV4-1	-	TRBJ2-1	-	TGCGCCAGCAGCCAAAATCCAGCGGCCTCCTACAATGAGCAGTTCTTC	CASSQNPAASYNEQFF
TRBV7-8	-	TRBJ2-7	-	TGTGCCAGCAGCTGGACGGGAGCGATATACGAGCAGTACTTC	CASSWTGAIYEQYF
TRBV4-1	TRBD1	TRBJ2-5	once	TGCGCCAGCAGCCAAGACAGGGGGCGCTGGGAGACCCAGTACTTC	CASSQDRGRWETQYF
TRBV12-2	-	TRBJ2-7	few	TGTGCAAGTCGCTTAGAGTGGACTAGCGGGAGGTCCTACGAGCAGTACTTC	CASRLEWTSGRSYEQYF